Included here is one T cell receptor (beta chain) sequence, with context. Enrolment of Seattle patients took place during active infection, and they were followed longitudinally. The sample is drawn from a study of blood T cell repertoires in COVID-19. The overall study: Italy, Spain and the United States were the sources of the convalescent and acute COVID-19 samples.

Per germline, CDR1 SGHTA and CDR2 FQGNSA. This CDR3 spans 15 amino acids. Trimming pared 0 bases from V and 4 bases from J, leaving 13 bases between. Sequencing was performed with immunoSEQ multiplex PCR; in TCRdb, only in-frame clones are kept and a portion is missing. This sample has about 390,000 clones; 80% to 90% occur once, and the top ten carry under 3%. The chain has TRBV7-2 and TRBJ2-7; possible D gene TRBD2, 6 bases. This TCR was sampled from a woman aged 55-70 years with COVID-19, enrolled during active disease. Material: peripheral blood. DNA of the CDR3: TGTGCCAGCAGCTTAGCGACCGGGGGACCATACGAGCAGTACTTC. Translated: CASSLATGGPYEQYF. The variable domain in full, completed from reference TRBV7-2 and TRBJ2-7, reads GAGVSQSPSNKVTEKGKDVELRCDPISGHTALYWYRQSLGQGLEFLIYFQGNSAPDKSGLPSDRFSAERTGGSVSTLTIQRTQQEDSAVYLCASSLATGGPYEQYFGPGTRLTVT.